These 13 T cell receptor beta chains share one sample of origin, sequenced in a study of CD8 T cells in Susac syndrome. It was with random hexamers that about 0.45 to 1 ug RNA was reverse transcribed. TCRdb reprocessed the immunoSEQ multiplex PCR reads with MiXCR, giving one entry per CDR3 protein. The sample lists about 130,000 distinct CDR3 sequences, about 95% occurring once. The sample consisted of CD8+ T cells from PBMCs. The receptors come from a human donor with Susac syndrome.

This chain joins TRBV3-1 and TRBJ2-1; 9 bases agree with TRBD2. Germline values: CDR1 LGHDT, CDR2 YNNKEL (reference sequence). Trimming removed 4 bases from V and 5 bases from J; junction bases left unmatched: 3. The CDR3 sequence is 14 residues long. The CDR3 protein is CASSLRLADNEQFF. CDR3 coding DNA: TGTGCCAGCAGCCTTCGACTAGCGGACAATGAGCAGTTCTTC.

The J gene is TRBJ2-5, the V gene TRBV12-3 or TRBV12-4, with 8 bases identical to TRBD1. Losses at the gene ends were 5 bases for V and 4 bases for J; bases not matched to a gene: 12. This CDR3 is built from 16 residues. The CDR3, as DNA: TGTGCCAGCAGTCGAATTCGACAGGGGATGGGAGAGACCCAGTACTTC. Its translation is CASSRIRQGMGETQYF.

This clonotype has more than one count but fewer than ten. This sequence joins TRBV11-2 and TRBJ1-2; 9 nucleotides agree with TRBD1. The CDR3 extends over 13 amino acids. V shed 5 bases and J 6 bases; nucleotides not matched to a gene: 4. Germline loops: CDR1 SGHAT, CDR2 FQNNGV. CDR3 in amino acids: CASSLTGGDGYTF. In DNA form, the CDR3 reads TGTGCCAGCAGCCTAACAGGGGGCGATGGCTACACCTTC.

The CDR3 reads CSVEGAENTGELFF. Written as DNA, the CDR3 is TGCAGCGTTGAGGGAGCAGAAAACACCGGGGAGCTGTTTTTT. The chain employs TRBV29-1 and TRBJ2-2; D is possibly TRBD2 (5 bases). Trimming took off 3 bases at V and 2 bases at J, with 10 bases between the two ends. Germline V gene sequence: CDR1 SQVTM, CDR2 ANQGSEA. The CDR3 extends over 14 amino acids.

The CDR3 DNA is TGTGCCAGCACTAATGGGCCGGCGGGTTATGCGAACACCGGGGAGCTGTTTTTT. This sequence encodes CASTNGPAGYANTGELFF. V gene TRBV12-3 or TRBV12-4 combines with J gene TRBJ2-2, with TRBD2 as a possible D gene (5 bases). The CDR3 is 18 amino acids. V was clipped by 7 bases and J by 0 bases, with 21 bases between them.

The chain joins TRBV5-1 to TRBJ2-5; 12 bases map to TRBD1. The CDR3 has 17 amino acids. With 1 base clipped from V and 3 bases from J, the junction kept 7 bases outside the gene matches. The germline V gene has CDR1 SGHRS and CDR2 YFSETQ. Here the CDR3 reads CASSLSRDRGREETQYF. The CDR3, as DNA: TGCGCCAGCAGCTTGTCCCGGGACAGGGGGCGAGAAGAGACCCAGTACTTC.

The DNA of the CDR3 is TGTGCCAGTGGGTGGCAGCCCCAGCATTTT. As protein: CASGWQPQHF. This chain uses TRBV27 with TRBJ1-5; unclear D gene. The CDR3 is 10 residues long. Germline CDR1 MNHEY, CDR2 SMNVEV (reference sequence). Between the trimmed V and J ends, which lost 9 bases and 7 bases, there was a span of 7 bases.

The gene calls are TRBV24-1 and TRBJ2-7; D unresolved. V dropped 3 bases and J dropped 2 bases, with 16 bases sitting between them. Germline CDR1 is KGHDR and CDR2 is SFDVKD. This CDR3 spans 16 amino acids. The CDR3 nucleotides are TGTGCCACCAGTGATCCCGCCGGGTTCGATACCTACGAGCAGTACTTC. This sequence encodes CATSDPAGFDTYEQYF.

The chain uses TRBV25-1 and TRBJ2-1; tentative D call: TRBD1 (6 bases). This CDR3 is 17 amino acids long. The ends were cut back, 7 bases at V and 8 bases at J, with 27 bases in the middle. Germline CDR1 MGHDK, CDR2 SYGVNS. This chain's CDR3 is CASTNEGGTPAGDEQFF. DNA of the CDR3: TGTGCCAGCACCAACGAGGGTGGGACCCCCGCAGGGGATGAGCAGTTCTTC.

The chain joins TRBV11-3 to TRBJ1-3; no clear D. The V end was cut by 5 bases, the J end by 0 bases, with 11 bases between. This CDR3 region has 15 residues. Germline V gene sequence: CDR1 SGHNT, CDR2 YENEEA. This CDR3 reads CASSEDQFSGNTIYF. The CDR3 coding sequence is TGTGCCAGCAGCGAAGACCAGTTCTCTGGAAACACCATATATTTT.

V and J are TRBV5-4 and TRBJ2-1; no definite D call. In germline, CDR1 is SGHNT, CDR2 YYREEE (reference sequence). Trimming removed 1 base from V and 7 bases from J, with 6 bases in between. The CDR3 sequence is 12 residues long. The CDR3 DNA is TGTGCCAGCAGCTTGTACCAAAATGAGCAGTTCTTC. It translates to CASSLYQNEQFF.

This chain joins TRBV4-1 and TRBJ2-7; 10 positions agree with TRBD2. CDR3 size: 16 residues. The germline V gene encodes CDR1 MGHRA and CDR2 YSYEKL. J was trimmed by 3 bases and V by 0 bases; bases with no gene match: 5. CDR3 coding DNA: TGCGCCAGCAGCCAAGATAGGCTAGCGGGGGACTACGAGCAGTACTTC. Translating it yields CASSQDRLAGDYEQYF.

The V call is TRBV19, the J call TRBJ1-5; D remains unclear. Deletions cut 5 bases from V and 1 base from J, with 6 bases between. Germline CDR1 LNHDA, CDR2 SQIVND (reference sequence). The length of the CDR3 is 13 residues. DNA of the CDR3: TGTGCCAGTAGTGACGACAGCAATCAGCCCCAGCATTTT. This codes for CASSDDSNQPQHF.